This record concerns one T cell receptor (beta chain) sequence. This receptor's antigen is unknown. Base-call qualities are not available, and no considerably larger clone is one nucleotide away. This sample stems from a study of blood T cell repertoires in COVID-19 (dated by TCRdb to about 2020). Context from the whole study: Samples from collaborators originated in the United States, Italy and Spain and spanned both the acute and convalescent phases of COVID-19. The prospective study material was composed of cDNA or gDNA derived from T cells, B-cell-depleted T cells, or PBMCs. Subjects who had been exposed to COVID-19, were actively infected with it, or had recovered from it provided the deeply sampled blood TCRbeta repertoires that made up the dataset. The repertoires were released in a freely available public database meant as a resource for research on the immune response to SARS-CoV-2. The samples were drawn from two sources: the first 160 participants of the ongoing ImmuneRACE study, and 1,254 subjects contributed by 6 global collaborators. Nearly every sample came with metadata listing a de-identified subject ID, COVID-19 status, age in years and sex. HLA class I and class II types, where available, came from metadata supplied by the sample provider rather than from assay-based typing. On the study overall, not on this receptor specifically: Clinical and demographic metadata were provided uncurated, with the amount varying by source and participant.

In the germline V gene, CDR1 corresponds to KGHSH and CDR2 to LQKENI. The CDR3 has 15 amino acids, counting the end cysteine and phenylalanine. Only the CDR3 DNA stays, 45 bases, in frame from base 1. Trimming removed 1 base from V and 5 bases from J; the gene matches leave 4 bases unexplained. TCRbeta CDR3 regions were amplified from genomic DNA using the immunoSEQ Assay, a bias-controlled multiplex PCR. The original methods were these. Nucleated cell counts per sample were estimated from amplification of reference gene primers within the assay. To quantify the absolute abundance of each unique TCRbeta CDR3 rearrangement, sequence reads were collapsed and filtered. For each sample, productive Simpson clonality was calculated by taking the square root of Simpson's diversity index across productive rearrangements. Not all clones reach the TCRdb copy of this immuneACCESS table, which keeps in-frame sequences only. Checked studies attribute under half of the gap to unresolved V genes and leave the rest unexplained. V, J and clone size reflect that table, while D and trimming were determined from the DNA. The sample table records tens of thousands of clones; roughly 90% of these occur just once. Together, the top ten hold 1% to 1.5% of the sample.

Collaborating institutions collected whole blood in K2EDTA tubes following their own protocols. Collaborator samples were shipped for TCRbeta analysis as frozen whole blood, isolated PBMCs, or DNA extracted from either sample type. Sequencing was done on a sample of peripheral blood. This clonotype was obtained from a woman aged 60-75 years with acute or convalescent COVID-19. The sequence links TRBV18 to TRBJ2-2; TRBD2 aligns with 7 central bases. The CDR3 is CASSPRLAETGELFF. The DNA is as follows: TGTGCCAGCTCACCACGCCTAGCGGAGACCGGGGAGCTGTTTTTT.